The rows below give T cell receptor beta chains drawn from one sample of a study of T cell changes during pregnancy in multiple sclerosis. Some clones are missing from TCRdb's copy, which holds only in-frame ones; the method was immunoSEQ multiplex PCR. The sample includes some 69,000 clones, about 90% of them seen just once. The sequencing here drew on peripheral blood, taken in the second trimester of pregnancy. Receptors were obtained from a female donor in good health, enrolled as a control in a pregnancy study. The CDR3 runs from the conserved cysteine through the conserved F or W. A D gene is named only where the DNA matches it firmly. The size field is filled for only some rows; it gives once, few, many or a size class.

cdr3_nt cdr3_aa j_call cdr3_length v_call d_call clone_size
TGTGCCACTGGGAGTACAGGGTTGAATCAGCCCCAGCATTTT CATGSTGLNQPQHF TRBJ1-5 14 TRBV19 NA NA
TGTGCCAGCAGCCCCGTTGCGGACTCTTGGTCTGGCTACACCTTC CASSPVADSWSGYTF TRBJ1-2 15 TRBV5-4 NA NA
TGTGCCGTCGTGGTGGGGGACATCTATGGAAACACCATATATTTT CAVVVGDIYGNTIYF TRBJ1-3 15 TRBV2 NA once
TGTGCCAGCAGAGGACAGGGAGGATACAATGAGCAGTTCTTC CASRGQGGYNEQFF TRBJ2-1 14 TRBV6-5 TRBD1 NA
TGTGCCAGCGCCATTGTGGGCAGGAACTATGGCTACACCTTC CASAIVGRNYGYTF TRBJ1-2 14 TRBV28 NA NA
TGCGCCAGCAGCTTGTATACAGGGAACCAAGGAAACACCATATATTTT CASSLYTGNQGNTIYF TRBJ1-3 16 TRBV5-1 NA NA
TGTGCCAGTAGCTGGACTAGCGGAGAAAACACCGGGGAGCTGTTTTTT CASSWTSGENTGELFF TRBJ2-2 16 TRBV19 TRBD2 NA
TGTGCCAGCTCCCCATCTAGGGAGGAGACCCAGTACTTC CASSPSREETQYF TRBJ2-5 13 TRBV18 NA NA
TGTGCTAGCAGCTTCGGGACTAGTTCGCGTGAGCAGTTCTTC CASSFGTSSREQFF TRBJ2-1 14 TRBV7-7 TRBD2 few
TGTGCCAGCAGCTTAGGACAGTTCAATCAGCCCCAGCATTTT CASSLGQFNQPQHF TRBJ1-5 14 TRBV13 NA few
TGTGCCACCAGCAGAGATCAAAGAGGGGACTACACAGATACGCAGTATTTT CATSRDQRGDYTDTQYF TRBJ2-3 17 TRBV15 TRBD2 once
TGTGCCAGCAGCTTGGCGCGAGGGTCCTACGAGCAGTACTTC CASSLARGSYEQYF TRBJ2-7 14 TRBV5-6 NA NA
TGTGCCAGCAGTGATAGACAGGGCGGCACTGAAGCTTTCTTT CASSDRQGGTEAFF TRBJ1-1 14 TRBV2 TRBD1 NA
TGTGCCAGCTCACCAAGCGGCAGGACTAGCGGGAGGGCCTTCTCCTACGAGCAGTACTTC CASSPSGRTSGRAFSYEQYF TRBJ2-7 20 TRBV18 TRBD2 NA
TGTGCCAGCAGGATGGACAGGGGAGGCGAGCAGTACTTC CASRMDRGGEQYF TRBJ2-7 13 TRBV2 TRBD1 NA